This TCR beta chain was retrieved from a study of beta chain features in type 1 diabetes. Study-level background: Examination covered 100 million to 140 million sorted cells spanning all samples.

The CDR3 sequence is 18 residues long. The ends lost 4 bases at V and 3 bases at J; junction bases unmatched: 13. Germline lookup yields CDR1 KGHSH and CDR2 LQKENI. Study-level results: Across all four CD4+ subsets, people with type 1 diabetes showed modestly shorter TCRB CDR3s.

On this clone itself: Its specificity is not known.

The study reverse transcribed the entire isolated RNA, so it sequenced expressed TCRB transcripts. Measured with immunoSEQ multiplex PCR; TCRdb has only the in-frame clones, and not every one. Of around 20,000 clones listed, under 75% were seen once; the top ten hold roughly 4.2%. This chain connects TRBV18 to TRBJ1-2; TRBD1 aligns across 11 bases. The sample consisted of Tregs from blood. The TCR comes from a man between 18 and 35 years old with type 1 diabetes. The CDR3 is CASSLPFRDRGKHYGYTF. The CDR3 region has the DNA TGTGCCAGCTCACTTCCCTTCCGGGACAGGGGGAAACACTATGGCTACACCTTC.